Presented here are 27 T cell receptor beta chains from one specimen sequenced in a study of spatial heterogeneity in lung cancer. Time point described: sample taken at primary tumor resection. TCRdb independently ran MiXCR on the 5' RACE reads; one entry per CDR3 protein. The table shows tens of thousands of distinct CDR3 sequences, with approximately 3.1% occurring only once. The source was normal lung tissue next to the tumor, collected at surgery. The source of these receptors is a male donor with early-stage non-small cell lung cancer.

The table lists this clonotype with many counts. The chain recombines TRBV14 with TRBJ2-2; possibly TRBD2 for D (5 bases). Germline lookup yields CDR1 SGHDN and CDR2 FVKESK. V lost 1 base and J lost 2, with 8 bases in between. CDR3 length equals 15 residues. CDR3 loop: CASSQVTGNTGELFF. The CDR3 bases are TGTGCCAGCAGCCAAGTAACGGGAAACACCGGGGAGCTGTTTTTT.

The rearrangement uses TRBV6-5 and TRBJ1-2; maybe TRBD1 (5 bases). With 10 bases removed from V and 6 bases from J, the gap between germline ends came to 15 bases. This CDR3 is 12 amino acids long. The germline gives CDR1 MNHEY, CDR2 SVGAGI. CDR3 in DNA: TGTGCCACACCGGGGGACGTAAATGGCTACACCTTC. Translated, it gives CATPGDVNGYTF.

This clonotype was picked up many times. The V call is TRBV20-1, the J call TRBJ2-3; 9 nucleotides agree with TRBD1. Germline V gene lookup returns CDR1 DFQATT and CDR2 SNEGSKA (reference sequence). Trimming at V came to 1 base and at J to 4 bases, leaving 9 bases not matched to a gene. There are 16 residues in the CDR3. The CDR3 DNA reads TGCAGTGCTAGAGCCTTGGGACAGGGTATCCCAGATACGCAGTATTTT. Its protein product is CSARALGQGIPDTQYF.

This clonotype was recorded at least ten times. The chain employs TRBV28 and TRBJ2-1, with 10 bases lining up with TRBD2. Germline V lookup: CDR1 MDHEN, CDR2 SYDVKM. This CDR3 contains 15 residues. Trimming cost V 5 bases and J 5 bases; bases outside gene matches: 6. CDR3 nucleotides: TGTGCCAGCAGTGCCGGGACTAGCGCCGACAATGAGCAGTTCTTC. This translates into CASSAGTSADNEQFF.

Ten or more counts support this clonotype. The chain recombines TRBV11-2 with TRBJ2-5, with TRBD2 matching 9 bases. The CDR3 spans 15 residues. Trimming cost V 4 bases and J 4 bases; bases outside gene matches: 7. Germline V CDR1 and CDR2: SGHAT, FQNNGV. The CDR3: CASSSQGLASETQYF. The CDR3 DNA is TGTGCCAGCAGCTCACAAGGACTAGCGTCAGAGACCCAGTACTTC.

The chain is built from TRBV3-1 and TRBJ1-5, with D perhaps matching TRBD1 (6 bases). With 1 base removed from V and 7 bases from J, the gap between germline ends came to 17 bases. Germline CDR1 is LGHDT and CDR2 is YNNKEL (reference sequence). The CDR3 loop spans 16 amino acids. CDR3 protein: CASSQGSGGRIQPQHF. The CDR3 region has the DNA TGTGCCAGCAGCCAAGGTTCGGGGGGCCGTATCCAGCCCCAGCATTTT.

V usage is TRBV28 and J usage is TRBJ2-4; perhaps TRBD1 as D (6 bases). This CDR3 is built from 15 residues. CDR1 MDHEN and CDR2 SYDVKM come from the germline V gene. V was trimmed by 5 bases and J by 6 bases, leaving 17 bases between them. The CDR3 region has the DNA TGTGCCAGCAGTGGGGGCTGGGGGCTGGTAAACATTCAGTACTTC. Translated: CASSGGWGLVNIQYF.

This clonotype was seen many times. The chain links TRBV6-1 to TRBJ2-5; no definite D call. CDR1 MNHNS and CDR2 SASEGT come from the germline V gene. Trimming pared 0 bases from V and 1 base from J, leaving 9 bases between. CDR3 size: 15 residues. CDR3 residues: CASSEARRIQETQYF. In DNA, the CDR3 is TGTGCCAGCAGTGAAGCAAGGCGGATCCAAGAGACCCAGTACTTC.

The chain carries TRBV15 and TRBJ2-3, with TRBD2 matching 7 bases. V lost 1 base, J lost 6 bases, and 10 bases stayed unmatched. This CDR3 comprises 16 residues. Germline CDR1 reads LNHNV; CDR2 reads YYDKDF (reference sequence). This chain's CDR3 is CATSRVSGGGSDTQYF. DNA of the CDR3: TGTGCCACCAGCAGAGTGTCGGGAGGAGGGAGTGATACGCAGTATTTT.

This clonotype was counted at least ten times. The J gene is TRBJ2-5, the V gene TRBV20-1, with no clear D. This CDR3 contains 12 residues. CDR1 and CDR2 from the germline V gene are DFQATT and SNEGSKA (reference sequence). V was pared by 4 bases and J by 2 bases, with 8 bases between. This CDR3 is CSANSRQETQYF. The CDR3 DNA follows: TGCAGTGCTAATTCCCGTCAAGAGACCCAGTACTTC.

This clonotype was detected ten times or more. The CDR3 reads CASSLLDLTQYF. The CDR3 DNA sequence: TGTGCCAGCAGTTTGCTGGACCTGACGCAGTATTTT. The V and J genes are TRBV12-3 or TRBV12-4 and TRBJ2-3; D is unclear. With 3 bases removed from V and 9 bases from J, the gap between germline ends came to 10 bases. The CDR3 spans 12 residues.

This clonotype came up a few times. J is TRBJ2-7 and V is TRBV7-2; TRBD2 matches at 7 bases. Unmatched junction bases numbered 4, after V lost 2 bases and J lost 0 bases. CDR1 and CDR2 (germline): SGHTA, FQGNSA. The CDR3 has 15 residues. As DNA, the CDR3 is TGTGCCAGCAGCTTATTAGCGGGTGCCTCCTACGAGCAGTACTTC. Amino acid sequence: CASSLLAGASYEQYF.

The sample holds many counts of this clonotype. The V and J genes are TRBV29-1 and TRBJ1-1, with a weak D call TRBD1 (5 bases). The V and J ends lost 7 bases and 0 bases respectively, with 12 bases between them. From germline, CDR1 is SQVTM and CDR2 ANQGSEA. The CDR3 covers 13 residues. CDR3 in DNA: TGCAGCGGGGAGGGGTCCATGAACACTGAAGCTTTCTTT. It translates to CSGEGSMNTEAFF.

This clonotype was seen many times. The chain carries TRBV28 and TRBJ2-7; D could derive from TRBD1 or TRBD2 (5 bases each). Germline loops: CDR1 MDHEN, CDR2 SYDVKM. This CDR3 has 14 amino acids. The V and J ends lost 4 bases and 3 bases respectively, with 13 bases between them. The DNA for the CDR3 is TGTGCCAGCAGTTCACCCGGGACGGGCTACGAGCAGTACTTC. Translating it yields CASSSPGTGYEQYF.

This clonotype was seen repeatedly, ten times or more. The chain couples TRBV29-1 to TRBJ2-7, with a possible D match to TRBD1 (6 bases). Trimming stripped 6 bases from V and 8 bases from J, with 17 bases between. The germline CDR1 and CDR2 sequences are SQVTM and ANQGSEA. The CDR3 length is 12 residues. The CDR3 region is CSVAGTSWKQYF. CDR3 DNA: TGCAGCGTCGCCGGGACATCGTGGAAGCAGTACTTC.

This clonotype was found many times. The CDR3 nucleotides are TGCGCCAGCAGCTTACAGTCGGACACAGATACGCAGTATTTT. Residues: CASSLQSDTDTQYF. The chain links TRBV5-1 to TRBJ2-3; D gene unclear. The germline gives CDR1 SGHRS, CDR2 YFSETQ. V was trimmed by 2 bases and J by 2 bases, leaving 9 bases between them. CDR3 size: 14 residues.

This clonotype was observed many times. The chain joins TRBV4-3 to TRBJ2-1; tentatively, D is TRBD1 (5 bases). The V gene's germline CDR1 is LGHNA and CDR2 YSLEER. The CDR3 contains 14 residues. Trimming cost V 0 bases and J 12 bases, with 15 bases left between them. CDR3 protein: CASSQDMRQTSQFF. The CDR3 region has the DNA TGCGCCAGCAGCCAAGATATGAGACAGACTTCGCAGTTCTTC.

This clonotype was observed at least ten times. The gene calls are TRBV28 and TRBJ1-6, with a possible D match to TRBD1 (6 bases). This CDR3 is built from 15 residues. Germline CDR1 and CDR2: MDHEN and SYDVKM. V was cut by 5 bases and J by 5 bases, with 13 bases left in between. The CDR3 reads CASSRQAWDNSPLHF. The CDR3 DNA is TGTGCCAGCAGTCGACAGGCTTGGGATAATTCACCCCTCCACTTT.

The table lists this clonotype with many counts. The genes are TRBV2 and TRBJ1-5; D is uncertain. Trimming stripped 9 bases from V and 8 bases from J, with 20 bases between. This CDR3 contains 14 residues. Germline values: CDR1 SNHLY, CDR2 FYNNEI. CDR3 protein: CASIADGGLEPQHF. As DNA, the CDR3 is TGTGCCAGTATCGCCGACGGTGGTTTGGAGCCCCAGCATTTT.

This clonotype was seen repeatedly, ten times or more. The gene calls are TRBV12-3 or TRBV12-4 and TRBJ2-2; D possibly corresponds to TRBD2 (6 bases). With 6 bases removed from V and 6 bases from J, the gap between germline ends came to 11 bases. This CDR3 contains 13 residues. The CDR3 sequence is CASRASAAGELFF. The CDR3 nucleotides read TGTGCCAGCAGGGCTAGCGCGGCCGGGGAGCTGTTTTTT.

This clonotype was observed at least ten times. The chain couples TRBV12-5 to TRBJ2-3, with D possibly matching TRBD2 (6 bases). The CDR3 consists of 16 residues. CDR1 LGHNT and CDR2 FRNRAP come from the germline V gene. The V end was cut by 3 bases, the J end by 4 bases, with 17 bases between. CDR3 residues: CASGLGGGVGADTQYF. DNA for the CDR3: TGTGCTAGTGGTTTAGGTGGCGGGGTCGGGGCAGATACGCAGTATTTT. The entire variable domain, with the rest obtained from reference TRBV12-5 and TRBJ2-3, is as follows: DARVTQTPRHKVTEMGQEVTMRCQPILGHNTVFWYRQTMMQGLELLAYFRNRAPLDDSGMPKDRFSAEMPDATLATLKIQPSEPRDSAVYFCASGLGGGVGADTQYFGPGTRLTVL.

This clonotype has ten or more counts. CDR3: CASSTGTGEVSPLHF. The CDR3, as DNA: TGCGCCAGCAGCACGGGGACAGGGGAGGTATCACCCCTCCACTTT. The rearrangement uses TRBV5-1 and TRBJ1-6; TRBD1 aligns across 10 bases. Per germline, CDR1 SGHRS and CDR2 YFSETQ. Losses at the gene ends were 4 bases for V and 10 bases for J; bases not matched to a gene: 8. CDR3 size: 15 residues.

The chain carries TRBV5-1 and TRBJ2-6; TRBD2 is a possible D gene (6 bases). The CDR3 consists of 15 residues. Per the germline V gene, CDR1 is SGHRS and CDR2 is YFSETQ. The V end lost 3 bases, the J end lost 2 bases, and 9 bases lay between the germline ends. CDR3 sequence: CASSWGGPGANVLTF. The CDR3 DNA reads TGCGCCAGCAGCTGGGGAGGACCTGGGGCCAACGTCCTGACTTTC.

This clonotype was seen many times. This chain connects TRBV2 to TRBJ2-2; 7 nucleotides line up with TRBD1. The CDR3 runs 14 residues. Germline V lookup: CDR1 SNHLY, CDR2 FYNNEI. The V gene end was trimmed by 6 bases and the J gene end by 3 bases; junction bases not matched to a gene: 4. In DNA, the CDR3 is TGTGCCAGCAGGGGACAGACCGACACCGGGGAGCTGTTTTTT. Its protein product is CASRGQTDTGELFF.

The chain recombines TRBV18 with TRBJ1-6, with D possibly being TRBD1 (6 bases). Germline CDR1 is KGHSH and CDR2 is LQKENI. V lost 6 bases and J 7 bases, leaving 13 bases between the germline ends. CDR3 length equals 14 residues. The CDR3 DNA reads as TGTGCCAGCTCGCCGGGGGCGCAGAATTCACCCCTCCACTTT. Its protein is CASSPGAQNSPLHF.

This clonotype was observed at least ten times. The chain is built from TRBV6-5 and TRBJ1-3; TRBD1 is a possible D gene (5 bases). Per germline, CDR1 MNHEY and CDR2 SVGAGI. V lost 6 bases and J lost 3, with 12 bases in between. This CDR3 contains 14 residues. The CDR3 DNA is TGTGCCAGCAGCGGGGCGATCGTTGGAAACACCATATATTTT. This sequence encodes CASSGAIVGNTIYF.

This clonotype has ten or more counts. The chain recombines TRBV12-3 or TRBV12-4 with TRBJ1-5, with D perhaps matching TRBD1 (6 bases). V gave up 5 bases and J gave up 2 bases, with 10 bases separating them. The CDR3 is made up of 14 amino acids. The CDR3 region has the DNA TGTGCCAGCAGTCACAGGGATGGCAATCAGCCCCAGCATTTT. Translation gives CASSHRDGNQPQHF.